This T cell receptor beta chain was profiled in a study of blood T cell repertoires in COVID-19. Across the study: Italy, Spain and the United States were the sources of the convalescent and acute COVID-19 samples. PBMCs, B-cell-depleted T cells, or T cells provided the cDNA or gDNA that made up the material.

The CDR3 runs 16 residues. The V and J ends lost 0 bases and 2 bases, in that order; junction bases with no gene match: 6. Germline loops: CDR1 SGHRS, CDR2 YFSETQ. Original processing methods: Nucleated cell counts were estimated from reference gene primer amplification. Some clones are missing from TCRdb's copy, which holds only in-frame ones; the method was immunoSEQ multiplex PCR. V, J and clone size reflect that table, while D and trimming were determined from the DNA. There are 54,000 or so clones in the sample; about 85% occur only once, and about 3.5% lies in the top ten. Sequenced: peripheral blood. This receptor was obtained from a woman of 80 years or more with acute or convalescent COVID-19. This chain links TRBV5-1 with TRBJ2-5; 8 positions match TRBD2. This CDR3 is CASSLVGSGKQETQYF. The DNA of the CDR3 is TGCGCCAGCAGCTTGGTTGGTAGCGGGAAACAAGAGACCCAGTACTTC.